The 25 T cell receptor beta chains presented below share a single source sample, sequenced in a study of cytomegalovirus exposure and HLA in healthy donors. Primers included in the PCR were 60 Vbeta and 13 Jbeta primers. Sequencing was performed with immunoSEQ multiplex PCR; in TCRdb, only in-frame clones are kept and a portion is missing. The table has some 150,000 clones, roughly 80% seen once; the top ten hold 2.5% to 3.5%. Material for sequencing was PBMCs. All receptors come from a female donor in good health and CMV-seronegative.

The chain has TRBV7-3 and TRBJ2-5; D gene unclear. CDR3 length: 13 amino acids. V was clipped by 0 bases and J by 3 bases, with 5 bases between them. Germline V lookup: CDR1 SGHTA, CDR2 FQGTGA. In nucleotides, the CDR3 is TGTGCCAGCAGCTTAACCCGGGAAGAGACCCAGTACTTC. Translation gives CASSLTREETQYF.

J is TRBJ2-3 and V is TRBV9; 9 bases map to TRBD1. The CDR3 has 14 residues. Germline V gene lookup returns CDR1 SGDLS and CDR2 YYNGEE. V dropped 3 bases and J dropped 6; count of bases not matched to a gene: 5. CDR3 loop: CASSEQGAGDTQYF. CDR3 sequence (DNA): TGTGCCAGCAGCGAACAGGGGGCTGGGGATACGCAGTATTTT.

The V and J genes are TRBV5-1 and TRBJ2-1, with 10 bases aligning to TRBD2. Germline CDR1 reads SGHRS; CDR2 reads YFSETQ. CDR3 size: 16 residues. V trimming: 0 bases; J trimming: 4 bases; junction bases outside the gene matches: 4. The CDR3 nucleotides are TGCGCCAGCAGCTTGGACGGGACTAGCGCATACAATGAGCAGTTCTTC. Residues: CASSLDGTSAYNEQFF.

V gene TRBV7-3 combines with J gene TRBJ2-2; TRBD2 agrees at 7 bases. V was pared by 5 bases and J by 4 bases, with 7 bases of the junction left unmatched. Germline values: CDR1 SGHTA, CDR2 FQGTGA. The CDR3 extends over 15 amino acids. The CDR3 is CASSSRRGSTGELFF. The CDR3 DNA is TGTGCCAGCAGCAGCAGGCGGGGGAGCACCGGGGAGCTGTTTTTT.

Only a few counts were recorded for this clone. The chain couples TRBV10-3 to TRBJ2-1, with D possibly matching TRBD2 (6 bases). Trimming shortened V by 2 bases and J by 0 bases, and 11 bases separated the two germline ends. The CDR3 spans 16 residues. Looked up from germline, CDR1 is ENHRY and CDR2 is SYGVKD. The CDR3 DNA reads TGTGCCATCAGTGAGGCGAGCGGGTTCTCCTACAATGAGCAGTTCTTC. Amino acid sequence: CAISEASGFSYNEQFF.

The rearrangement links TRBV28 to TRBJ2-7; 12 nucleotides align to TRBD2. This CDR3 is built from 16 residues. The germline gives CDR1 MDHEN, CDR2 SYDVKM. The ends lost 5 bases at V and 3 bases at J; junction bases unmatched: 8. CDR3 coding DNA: TGTGCCAGCAGTGCCCGACTAGCGGGGGCCTTCTACGAGCAGTACTTC. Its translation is CASSARLAGAFYEQYF.

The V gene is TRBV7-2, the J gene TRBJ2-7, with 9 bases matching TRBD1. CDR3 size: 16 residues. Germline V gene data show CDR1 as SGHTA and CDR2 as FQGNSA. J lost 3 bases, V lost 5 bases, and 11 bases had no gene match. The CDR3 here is CASSLGPGQGNYEQYF. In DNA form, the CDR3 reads TGTGCCAGCAGCCTCGGCCCCGGACAGGGGAACTACGAGCAGTACTTC.

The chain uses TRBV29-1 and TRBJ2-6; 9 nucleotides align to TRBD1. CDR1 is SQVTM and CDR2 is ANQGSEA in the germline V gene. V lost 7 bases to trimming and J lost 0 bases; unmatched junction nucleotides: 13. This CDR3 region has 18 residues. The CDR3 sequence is CSEGYRDRESSGANVLTF. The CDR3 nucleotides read TGCAGCGAGGGGTACAGGGACAGGGAAAGCTCTGGGGCCAACGTCCTGACTTTC.

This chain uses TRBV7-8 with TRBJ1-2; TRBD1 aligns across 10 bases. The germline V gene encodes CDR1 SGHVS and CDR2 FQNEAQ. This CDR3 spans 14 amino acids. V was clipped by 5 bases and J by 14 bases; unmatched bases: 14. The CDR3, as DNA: TGTGCCAGCAGCCCCCCCCCGACAGGGGGCGAAGTTACCTTC. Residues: CASSPPPTGGEVTF.

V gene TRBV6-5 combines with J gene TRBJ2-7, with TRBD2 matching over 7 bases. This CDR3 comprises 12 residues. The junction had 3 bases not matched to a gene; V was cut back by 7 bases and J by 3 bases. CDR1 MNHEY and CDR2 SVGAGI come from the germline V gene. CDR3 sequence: CASMRGSYEQYF. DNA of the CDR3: TGTGCCAGCATGCGGGGGAGCTACGAGCAGTACTTC.

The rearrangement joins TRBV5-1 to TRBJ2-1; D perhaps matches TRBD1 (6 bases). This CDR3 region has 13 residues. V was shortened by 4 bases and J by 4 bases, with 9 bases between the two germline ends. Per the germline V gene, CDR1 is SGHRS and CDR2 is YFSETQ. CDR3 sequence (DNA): TGCGCCAGCAGCCCGGACAGTTACAATGAGCAGTTCTTC. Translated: CASSPDSYNEQFF.

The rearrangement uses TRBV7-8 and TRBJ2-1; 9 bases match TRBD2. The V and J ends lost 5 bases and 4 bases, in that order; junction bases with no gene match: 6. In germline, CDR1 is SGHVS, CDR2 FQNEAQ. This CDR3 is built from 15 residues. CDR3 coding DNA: TGTGCCAGCAGCCCGCAGCGGGGGGAGTACAATGAGCAGTTCTTC. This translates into CASSPQRGEYNEQFF.

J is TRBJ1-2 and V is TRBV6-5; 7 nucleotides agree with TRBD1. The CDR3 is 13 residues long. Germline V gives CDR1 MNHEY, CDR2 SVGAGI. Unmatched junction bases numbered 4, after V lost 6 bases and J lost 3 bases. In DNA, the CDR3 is TGTGCCAGCAGGGGGACAGAGGACTATGGCTACACCTTC. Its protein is CASRGTEDYGYTF.

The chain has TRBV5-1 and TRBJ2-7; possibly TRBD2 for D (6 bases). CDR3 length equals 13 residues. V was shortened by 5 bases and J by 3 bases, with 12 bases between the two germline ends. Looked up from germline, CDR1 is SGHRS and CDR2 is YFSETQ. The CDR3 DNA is TGCGCCAGCAGGGAGGGAGGTCACTACGAGCAGTACTTC. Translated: CASREGGHYEQYF.

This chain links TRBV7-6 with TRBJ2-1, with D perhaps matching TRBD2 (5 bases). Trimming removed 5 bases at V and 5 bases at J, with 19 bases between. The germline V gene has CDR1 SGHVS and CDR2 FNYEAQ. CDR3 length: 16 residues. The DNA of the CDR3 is TGTGCCAGCAGCCTCCAAGGACTCTCCAACGACAATGAGCAGTTCTTC. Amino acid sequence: CASSLQGLSNDNEQFF.

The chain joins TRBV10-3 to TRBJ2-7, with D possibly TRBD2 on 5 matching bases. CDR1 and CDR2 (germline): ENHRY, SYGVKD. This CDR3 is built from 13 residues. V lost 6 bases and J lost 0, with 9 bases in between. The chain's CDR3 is CAIRDSSSYEQYF. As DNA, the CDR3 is TGTGCCATCAGGGACTCCTCCTCCTACGAGCAGTACTTC.

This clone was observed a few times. This CDR3 reads CASSLGGGPVSGANVLTF. The CDR3 nucleotides are TGTGCCAGCAGTCTCGGAGGGGGCCCCGTCTCTGGGGCCAACGTCCTGACTTTC. The chain combines TRBV28 with TRBJ2-6, with a tentative D call TRBD1 (7 bases). From germline, CDR1 is MDHEN and CDR2 SYDVKM. The CDR3 is 18 residues long. Deletions cut 5 bases from V and 0 bases from J, with 17 bases between.

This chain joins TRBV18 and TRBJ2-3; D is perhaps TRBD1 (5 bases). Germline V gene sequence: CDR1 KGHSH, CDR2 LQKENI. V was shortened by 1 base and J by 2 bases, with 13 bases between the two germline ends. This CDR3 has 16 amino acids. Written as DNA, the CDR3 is TGTGCCAGCTCACCACTCCCTGGGGCTATCACAGATACGCAGTATTTT. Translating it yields CASSPLPGAITDTQYF.

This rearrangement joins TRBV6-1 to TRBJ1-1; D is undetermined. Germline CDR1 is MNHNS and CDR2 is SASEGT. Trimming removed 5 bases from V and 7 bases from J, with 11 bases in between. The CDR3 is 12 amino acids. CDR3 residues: CASSRGIGEAFF. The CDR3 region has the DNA TGTGCCAGCAGTCGAGGGATAGGTGAAGCTTTCTTT.

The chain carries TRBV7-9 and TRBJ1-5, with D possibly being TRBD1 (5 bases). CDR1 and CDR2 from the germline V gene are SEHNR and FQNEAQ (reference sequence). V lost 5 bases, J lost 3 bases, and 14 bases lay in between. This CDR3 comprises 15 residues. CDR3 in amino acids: CASSPGGVPNQPQHF. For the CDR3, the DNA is TGTGCCAGCAGCCCAGGAGGGGTTCCCAATCAGCCCCAGCATTTT.

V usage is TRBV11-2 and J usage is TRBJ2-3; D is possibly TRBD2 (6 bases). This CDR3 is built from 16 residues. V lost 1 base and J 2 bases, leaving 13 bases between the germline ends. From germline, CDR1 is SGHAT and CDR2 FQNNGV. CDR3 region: CASSLAGGGPTDTQYF. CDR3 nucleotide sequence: TGTGCCAGCAGCTTAGCCGGGGGAGGACCCACAGATACGCAGTATTTT.

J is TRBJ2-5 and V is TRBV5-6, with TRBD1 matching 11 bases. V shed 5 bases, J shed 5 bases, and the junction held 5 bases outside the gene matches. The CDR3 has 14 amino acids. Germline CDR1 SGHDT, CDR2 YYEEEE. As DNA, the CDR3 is TGTGCCAGCAGGGACAGGGGGCGAGGGGAGACCCAGTACTTC. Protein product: CASRDRGRGETQYF.

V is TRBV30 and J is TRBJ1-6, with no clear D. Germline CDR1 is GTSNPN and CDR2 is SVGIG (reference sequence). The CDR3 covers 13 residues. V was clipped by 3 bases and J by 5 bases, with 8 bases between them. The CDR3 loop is CAWRYQNNSPLHF. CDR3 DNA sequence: TGTGCCTGGAGATACCAGAATAATTCACCCCTCCACTTT.

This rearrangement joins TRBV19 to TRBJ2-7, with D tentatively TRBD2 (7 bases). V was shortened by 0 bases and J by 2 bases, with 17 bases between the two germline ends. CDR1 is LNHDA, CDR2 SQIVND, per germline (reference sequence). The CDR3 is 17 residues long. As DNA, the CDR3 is TGTGCCAGTAGTATAGATCTAGCGGCGGGGGCACCCTACGAGCAGTACTTC. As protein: CASSIDLAAGAPYEQYF.

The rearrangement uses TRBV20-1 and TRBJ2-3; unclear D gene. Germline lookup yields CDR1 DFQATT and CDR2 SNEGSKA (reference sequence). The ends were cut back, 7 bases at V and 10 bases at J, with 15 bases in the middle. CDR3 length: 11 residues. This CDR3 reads CSGKQVPPQYF. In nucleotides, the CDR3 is TGCAGTGGCAAGCAGGTCCCGCCGCAGTATTTT.